This T cell receptor (beta chain) was profiled in a study of control samples from healthy donors and cancer patients. Only in-frame clones appear in the TCRdb table, and some are missing; sequencing was by immunoSEQ multiplex PCR. The sample shows under 450,000 clones, over 75% of them seen only once. The V gene's germline CDR1 is MDHEN and CDR2 SYDVKM. The ends lost 4 bases at V and 7 bases at J; junction bases unmatched: 10. The CDR3 consists of 16 residues. The chain combines TRBV28 with TRBJ2-1; 10 bases agree with TRBD2. This receptor was identified in a man aged 40-55 years with head and neck cancer. The sample consisted of PBMCs. The CDR3 DNA reads as TGTGCCAGCAGTTCCCATAGCGGGAGGCTGAGTAATGAGCAGTTCTTC. Translating it yields CASSSHSGRLSNEQFF.